This TCR beta chain came from a study of shared clonotypes between healthy human individuals (dated by TCRdb to 2020 to 2021). Study-level background: Three men and two women, aged 18 to 49 years, made up the cohort. To estimate repertoire size and how much clonotypes are shared between individuals, the study performed deep sequencing of blood TCR repertoires from about 5 healthy adults. Between about 0.85 and 10 billion PBMCs per donor were obtained by leukapheresis. To increase sequencing depth and limit assay-specific biases, TCR repertoire library preparation and sequencing were carried out by different laboratories using diverse techniques. For each donor, three plates each were used for CD4 naive and CD4 memory, two plates were used for CD8 naive, and one plate was used for CD8 memory. Here is what the overall study found, with its caveats: Only blood was sampled, and tissue TCR repertoires likely differ from those in blood. Based on pairwise subsampling, the degree of clonotype sharing among donors was expected to be affected by sequencing depth. Approximately 5% of naive CD4, roughly 3.6% of naive CD8, 2.3% of memory CD4, and about 0.4% of memory CD8 clonotypes were shared across four donors. Incomplete sequencing was indicated by rarefaction of sorted-subset datasets, despite the large sequencing depth. Naive subsets generally had larger estimated clonotype richness than memory subsets. Because the study included only a small number of donors, the genetic and exposure-history diversity represented was limited. Compared with non-shared clonotypes, clonotypes shared by all four sorted-subset donors had higher generation probabilities.

Using the deep immunoSEQ assay, multiplex PCR amplified TCR CDR3 regions from genomic DNA. Genomic DNA extracted from each cell subset was distributed evenly over all wells of several immunoSEQ 96-well plates, and each plate served as one replicate. Each replicate PCR for sorted subsets received roughly 0.2 ug genomic DNA, equal to around 32,000 T cell genomes. The purified libraries were quantified using a Qubit 3.0 fluorometer, sized with a Bioanalyzer 2100, and then quantified again using the KAPA Library Quantification kit. Every immunoSEQ 96-well plate was sequenced on a separate single-read 150-cycle Illumina NextSeq 550 flow cell. In the source study's methods: Because the immunoSEQ output held only junctional sequences and lacked quality scores, the filtering could not match the filtering applied to full-length reads. Sequences were annotated with PyIR, a Python wrapper for IgBLAST v1.9, and V/J genes and CDR3 were assigned using IMGT germline references. Any read was removed if the V/J assignment was weak (E-value above 1e-6), the CDR3 was missing, or the read contained stop codons, out-of-frame junctions, or ambiguous translated residues. A V3J clonotype was defined by an identical inferred V gene, J gene, and CDR3 amino acid sequence. Percentage overlap between repertoires was calculated by dividing the number of shared unique clonotypes by the size of the smaller repertoire. Richness of each repertoire was evaluated using RTK rarefaction, the Chao1 estimator, and Recon v2.1 estimates of unobserved clonotypes. Generation probabilities were computed with OLGA for all TCRbeta clonotypes obtained by the gDNA method from several donors. Entries here come from immuneACCESS through TCRdb and include only in-frame sequences with V and J called. Some clones fail to appear in such tables; in the studies checked, an unresolved V gene covers under half of the shortfall, and the cause of the remainder is unknown. The DNA gave D and trimming, while V, J and clone size come from that table. This sample comprises some 1,100,000 clones, more than 75% of them detected only once. The top ten clones comprise approximately 0.52% of the sample.

V drops 2 bases and J drops 0 bases, leaving 11 bases in between. The CDR1 and CDR2 encoded by the germline V gene are MNHEY and SVGAGI. The CDR3 measures 16 amino acids from cysteine to phenylalanine. Only the CDR3 DNA stays, 48 bases, in frame from base 1. Healthy HIV-negative adults with no recently reported acute infections or vaccinations were included as donors. Only Caucasian adults living in Nashville, Tennessee, USA were represented among the donors. CD4+ T cells were enriched by magnetic negative selection, after which naive cells were positively selected on CD45RA and the negative fraction was taken as the memory subset. Blood was obtained by leukapheresis, after which PBMCs were separated by Ficoll-Histopaque density gradient centrifugation and cryopreserved in liquid nitrogen vapor phase. Analytical flow cytometry was used to check the purity and quantity of each magnetically sorted T cell population. Genomic DNA was isolated from every sorted fraction and measured by UV absorbance on a Nanodrop 2000c.

In its sample, this clone was seen a few times. No cognate antigen has been identified for it. Per-base quality was not reported, and no clone a single base away is much larger than it. The sample comprised memory CD4+ T cells from PBMCs. The cell subset or site label corresponds to: CD45RA-negative fraction. The sequence is built from TRBV6-5 and TRBJ2-1; TRBD2 is perhaps the D gene, given 6 matching bases. This sequence was found in a man between 18 and 35 years old in good health. Some clones in this sample may be carry-over from other donors' samples. Here the CDR3 is given as CASSYGGFSSYNEQFF. The nucleotides are TGTGCCAGCAGTTACGGAGGGTTCAGCTCCTACAATGAGCAGTTCTTC.